These 32 T cell receptor beta chains were all obtained from the same sample, sequenced in a study of T cells in localized non-small cell lung cancer. The method was immunoSEQ multiplex PCR; TCRdb's version includes in-frame clones alone and lacks a portion of them. The data show around 35,000 clones, 93% seen once. The source was peripheral blood, collected before any cancer treatment. These TCRs come from a female donor at least 60 years old with stage I lung adenocarcinoma.

The chain combines TRBV7-2 with TRBJ2-3; D not resolved. V lost 2 bases and J lost 2, with 11 bases in between. The CDR3 has 15 residues. Germline CDR1 is SGHTA and CDR2 is FQGNSA. CDR3 residues: CASSLNSRITDTQYF. The DNA for the CDR3 is TGTGCCAGCAGCTTAAACAGTCGAATCACAGATACGCAGTATTTT.

This sequence joins TRBV7-2 and TRBJ2-7; tentative D call: TRBD2 (5 bases). The CDR3 has 15 amino acids. Germline assignment: CDR1 SGHTA and CDR2 FQGNSA. V gave up 5 bases and J gave up 0 bases, with 14 bases separating them. Here the CDR3 reads CASSQESGISYEQYV. DNA for the CDR3: TGTGCCAGCAGCCAGGAGTCGGGGATCTCCTACGAGCAGTACGTC.

For the CDR3, the DNA is TGTGCCTGGGGGGGTTCCTCTGGAAACACCATATATTTT. The encoded protein is CAWGGSSGNTIYF. J is TRBJ1-3 and V is TRBV30; possibly TRBD1 for D (5 bases). V lost 5 bases to trimming and J lost 0 bases, with 8 bases between them. Germline lookup yields CDR1 GTSNPN and CDR2 SVGIG (reference sequence). There are 13 residues in the CDR3.

This clone was recorded once. The DNA is left out, because the CDR3 cannot be placed on it with certainty; the CDR3 is given as TCRdb lists it. The gene calls are TRBV6-5 and TRBJ2-7; TRBD2, the table's D call, lacks a check against the DNA. A total of 15 residues make up the CDR3, ends included. Germline CDR1 reads MNHEY; CDR2 reads SVGAGI. The CDR3 here is CASSSSRAPPNEQYF.

For this clone: The same CDR3 arises from other DNA sequences in this sample as well. For the CDR3, the DNA is TGCGCCAGCAGCTTGGAGGTACAGGCCTACAATGAGCAGTTCTTC. Translating it yields CASSLEVQAYNEQFF. The chain couples TRBV5-1 to TRBJ2-1; a possible D gene is TRBD1 (5 bases). V gave up 0 bases and J gave up 2 bases, with 9 bases separating them. Germline CDR1 reads SGHRS; CDR2 reads YFSETQ. The CDR3 has 15 residues.

J is TRBJ1-6 and V is TRBV28; 9 bases line up with TRBD1. Germline V gives CDR1 MDHEN, CDR2 SYDVKM. Trimming cost V 2 bases and J 14 bases; bases outside gene matches: 13. This CDR3 is built from 16 residues. The CDR3 sequence: CASSLMVGTGTGSLHF. The CDR3 DNA reads TGTGCCAGCAGTTTAATGGTTGGGACAGGGACGGGGTCCCTCCACTTT. Variable domain in full (rest from reference TRBV28 and TRBJ1-6): DVKVTQSSRYLVKRTGEKVFLECVQDMDHENMFWYRQDPGLGLRLIYFSYDVKMKEKGDIPEGYSVSREKKERFSLILESASTNQTSMYLCASSLMVGTGTGSLHFGNGTRLTVT.

The gene calls are TRBV2 and TRBJ1-2; tentative D call: TRBD1 (6 bases). The V gene lost 1 base and the J gene lost 4 bases, with 19 bases spanning the gap. This CDR3 comprises 17 residues. The germline gives CDR1 SNHLY, CDR2 FYNNEI. The CDR3 sequence: CASSEGVTGLRIYGYTF. DNA of the CDR3: TGTGCCAGCAGTGAAGGGGTGACAGGCCTCCGGATCTATGGCTACACCTTC.

The table lists this clone with a count of one. CDR3 bases: TGCGCCAGCAGCCAAGATAAATGGAGGGCGCGGGGCAATCAGCCCCAGCATTTT. It translates to CASSQDKWRARGNQPQHF. The chain employs TRBV4-3 and TRBJ1-5, with unresolved D. Trimming shortened V by 0 bases and J by 2 bases, and 17 bases separated the two germline ends. Germline-derived CDR1 and CDR2 are LGHNA and YSLEER. The CDR3 loop spans 18 amino acids.

This chain uses TRBV28 with TRBJ2-5; D gene ambiguous. The CDR3 extends over 15 amino acids. The germline gives CDR1 MDHEN, CDR2 SYDVKM. Trimming removed 2 bases at V and 4 bases at J, with 14 bases between. As DNA, the CDR3 is TGTGCCAGCAGTTTAGTCAGACCGGCTCCAGAGACCCAGTACTTC. Residues: CASSLVRPAPETQYF. The whole variable domain, filled in from reference TRBV28 and TRBJ2-5, reads DVKVTQSSRYLVKRTGEKVFLECVQDMDHENMFWYRQDPGLGLRLIYFSYDVKMKEKGDIPEGYSVSREKKERFSLILESASTNQTSMYLCASSLVRPAPETQYFGPGTRLLVL.

The genes are TRBV7-9 and TRBJ2-3, with TRBD2 identical over 8 bases. V dropped 1 base and J dropped 9; count of bases not matched to a gene: 9. This CDR3 is built from 15 residues. The germline CDR1 and CDR2 sequences are SEHNR and FQNEAQ (reference sequence). The CDR3, as DNA: TGTGCCAGCAGCTTAGTCGAGACTAGCGTCAGCACGCAGTATTTT. Translated: CASSLVETSVSTQYF.

J is TRBJ1-5 and V is TRBV19; D ambiguous. V was shortened by 10 bases and J by 7 bases, with 17 bases between the two germline ends. Germline values: CDR1 LNHDA, CDR2 SQIVND (reference sequence). The CDR3 is 13 amino acids. The CDR3: CATESWGGQPQHF. The CDR3 DNA reads as TGTGCCACCGAATCCTGGGGAGGGCAGCCCCAGCATTTT. The full variable domain, its missing parts supplied by reference TRBV19 and TRBJ1-5, is DGGITQSPKYLFRKEGQNVTLSCEQNLNHDAMYWYRQDPGQGLRLIYYSQIVNDFQKGDIAEGYSVSREKKESFPLTVTSAQKNPTAFYLCATESWGGQPQHFGDGTRLSIL.

The chain carries TRBV10-3 and TRBJ1-5, with D unresolved. This CDR3 spans 16 amino acids. The germline V gene encodes CDR1 ENHRY and CDR2 SYGVKD. Trimming removed 0 bases from V and 0 bases from J, with 9 bases in between. The CDR3 DNA reads as TGTGCCATCAGTGAGTCGGGCAGTTATAGCAATCAGCCCCAGCATTTT. Translation: CAISESGSYSNQPQHF.

The chain employs TRBV2 and TRBJ1-3, with 8 bases lining up with TRBD1. Germline V gives CDR1 SNHLY, CDR2 FYNNEI. The CDR3 is 15 residues long. V was pared by 2 bases and J by 4 bases, with 4 bases of the junction left unmatched. The CDR3 bases are TGTGCCAGCAGTGAAATCCCAGGGGGCGGAAACACCATATATTTT. Its protein is CASSEIPGGGNTIYF.

This rearrangement joins TRBV10-1 to TRBJ1-4; TRBD1 agrees at 8 bases. V was pared by 4 bases and J by 4 bases, with 2 bases of the junction left unmatched. This CDR3 region has 14 residues. Per the germline V gene, CDR1 is WNHNN and CDR2 is SYGVQD (reference sequence). For the CDR3, the DNA is TGCGCCAGCAGTGCAGGGGGCAGTAATGAAAAACTGTTTTTT. This encodes CASSAGGSNEKLFF.

The rearrangement links TRBV2 to TRBJ1-5; 8 bases fit TRBD1. Losses at the gene ends were 6 bases for V and 3 bases for J; bases not matched to a gene: 7. This CDR3 is built from 15 residues. Germline V gives CDR1 SNHLY, CDR2 FYNNEI. CDR3 amino acids: CASRGQAAYNQPQHF. In DNA, the CDR3 is TGTGCCAGCAGGGGACAGGCCGCCTACAATCAGCCCCAGCATTTT.

There are a few counts of this clone. The rearrangement joins TRBV7-9 to TRBJ1-1, with D unclear. The germline CDR1 and CDR2 sequences are SEHNR and FQNEAQ (reference sequence). Trimming left V 2 bases short and J 0 bases short, with 4 bases between. CDR3 length equals 13 residues. The CDR3 DNA sequence: TGTGCCAGCAGCTTATTGGTGAACACTGAAGCTTTCTTT. Protein product: CASSLLVNTEAFF.

This sequence joins TRBV18 and TRBJ2-5; TRBD1 matches 7 bases. V lost 3 bases to trimming and J lost 2 bases; unmatched junction nucleotides: 6. The CDR3 consists of 15 residues. CDR1 is KGHSH and CDR2 is LQKENI in the germline V gene. The CDR3 here is CASSPGRGRQETQYF. DNA of the CDR3: TGTGCCAGCTCACCTGGAAGGGGGCGTCAAGAGACCCAGTACTTC.

This chain links TRBV28 with TRBJ2-5; D gene unclear. CDR1 is MDHEN, CDR2 SYDVKM, per germline. V lost 5 bases and J 5 bases, leaving 9 bases between the germline ends. The CDR3 is made up of 12 amino acids. The DNA for the CDR3 is TGTGCCAGCAGTACCCTATGGGAGACCCAGTACTTC. This encodes CASSTLWETQYF.

The rearrangement links TRBV5-1 to TRBJ2-1, with TRBD2 matching 14 bases. The germline CDR1 and CDR2 sequences are SGHRS and YFSETQ. J lost 8 bases, V lost 1 base, and 8 bases had no gene match. The CDR3 is 17 residues long. Written as DNA, the CDR3 is TGCGCCAGCAGCTTGACTCGGGGACTAGCGGGAGCCTATGAGCAGTTCTTC. It yields the protein CASSLTRGLAGAYEQFF.

The chain is built from TRBV6-5 and TRBJ2-7; 8 bases line up with TRBD1. Germline V lookup: CDR1 MNHEY, CDR2 SVGAGI. Trimming at V came to 0 bases and at J to 3 bases, leaving 4 bases not matched to a gene. CDR3 length: 15 amino acids. The CDR3 here is CASSYSYRGSYEQYF. Written as DNA, the CDR3 is TGTGCCAGCAGTTACTCGTACAGGGGGAGCTACGAGCAGTACTTC.

This sequence joins TRBV7-3 and TRBJ2-2; D gene uncertain. Per germline, CDR1 SGHTA and CDR2 FQGTGA. This CDR3 has 15 amino acids. Deletions cut 1 base from V and 6 bases from J, with 12 bases between. The CDR3 reads CASSLMGSLAGELFF. CDR3 sequence (DNA): TGTGCCAGCAGCTTAATGGGATCGTTAGCCGGGGAGCTGTTTTTT.

The rearrangement uses TRBV19 and TRBJ1-5; TRBD1 matches 7 bases. V lost 6 bases and J lost 7; bases outside the gene matches: 15. Germline loops: CDR1 LNHDA, CDR2 SQIVND (reference sequence). This CDR3 has 16 residues. CDR3: CASRHILQGREQPQHF. CDR3 in DNA: TGTGCCAGTAGACATATTCTACAGGGGCGTGAACAGCCCCAGCATTTT.

V gene TRBV6-5 combines with J gene TRBJ2-2; D remains unclear. Trimming removed 2 bases at V and 6 bases at J, with 10 bases between. The CDR3 has 14 amino acids. Germline CDR1 reads MNHEY; CDR2 reads SVGAGI. CDR3 coding DNA: TGTGCCAGCAGTTACAACCGTGGGGCCGGGGAGCTGTTTTTT. Translation: CASSYNRGAGELFF.

The rearrangement uses TRBV19 and TRBJ2-3; weak D call: TRBD1 (5 bases). The germline V and J ends were trimmed by 6 bases and 1 base, with 17 bases remaining between them. The CDR3 is made up of 16 amino acids. The germline gives CDR1 LNHDA, CDR2 SQIVND (reference sequence). CDR3 nucleotides: TGTGCCAGTAGCCTAGGGGCCAGCCTAGGCACAGATACGCAGTATTTT. This encodes CASSLGASLGTDTQYF.

The chain links TRBV7-2 to TRBJ2-1, with a weak D call TRBD1 (5 bases). The CDR3 is made up of 17 amino acids. The V end lost 4 bases, the J end lost 6 bases, and 22 bases lay between the germline ends. CDR1 is SGHTA and CDR2 is FQGNSA in the germline V gene. The CDR3 here is CASSSAIPRVSSNEQFF. The CDR3 DNA reads as TGTGCCAGCAGCTCCGCGATCCCCAGGGTATCGTCCAATGAGCAGTTCTTC.

In nucleotides, the CDR3 is TGCGCCAGCAGCCAAGAGCTAGCGGACTACACCGGGGAGCTGTTTTTT. Residues: CASSQELADYTGELFF. The chain is built from TRBV4-3 and TRBJ2-2, with 7 bases matching TRBD2. This CDR3 region has 16 residues. The V segment lost 0 bases and the J segment 3 bases; nucleotides outside the gene matches: 4. From germline, CDR1 is LGHNA and CDR2 YSLEER.

This clone was detected once. This chain connects TRBV6-5 to TRBJ1-2; the match to TRBD1 covers 7 bases. Germline V lookup: CDR1 MNHEY, CDR2 SVGAGI. With 6 bases clipped from V and 1 base from J, the junction kept 8 bases outside the gene matches. The CDR3 runs to 15 residues. CDR3 DNA sequence: TGTGCCAGCAGCTCGGGACAGCTGATTAACTATGGCTACACCTTC. Translation gives CASSSGQLINYGYTF.

V gene TRBV9 combines with J gene TRBJ1-2; D not resolved. CDR1 is SGDLS and CDR2 is YYNGEE in the germline V gene. V was shortened by 4 bases and J by 8 bases, with 12 bases between the two germline ends. The CDR3 is 12 residues long. The chain's CDR3 is CASSLPNGGYTF. Written as DNA, the CDR3 is TGTGCCAGCAGCCTGCCCAACGGGGGCTACACCTTC.

This chain links TRBV5-6 with TRBJ2-5; 7 positions match TRBD1. The V and J ends lost 4 bases and 0 bases, in that order; junction bases with no gene match: 6. Per the germline V gene, CDR1 is SGHDT and CDR2 is YYEEEE. The CDR3 consists of 15 residues. The CDR3 DNA reads TGTGCCAGCAGCCCTACGACAGGGAACCAAGAGACCCAGTACTTC. Residues: CASSPTTGNQETQYF.

The V call is TRBV30, the J call TRBJ1-2; weak D call: TRBD1 (6 bases). The CDR3 consists of 11 residues. Germline loops: CDR1 GTSNPN, CDR2 SVGIG (reference sequence). The ends were cut back, 7 bases at V and 5 bases at J, with 11 bases in the middle. The CDR3, as DNA: TGTGCCTCCAGCCAGGGGTATGGCTACACCTTC. This gives the protein CASSQGYGYTF. The whole variable domain, remainder taken from reference TRBV30 and TRBJ1-2, is SQTIHQWPATLVQPVGSPLSLECTVEGTSNPNLYWYRQAAGRGLQLLFYSVGIGQISSEVPQNLSASRPQDRQFILSSKKLLLSDSGFYLCASSQGYGYTFGSGTRLTVV.

The chain couples TRBV10-1 to TRBJ1-4; the D is unclear. CDR1 WNHNN and CDR2 SYGVQD come from the germline V gene (reference sequence). The CDR3 spans 14 residues. Between the trimmed V and J ends, which lost 0 bases and 6 bases, there was a span of 8 bases. The CDR3 DNA sequence: TGCGCCAGCAGTGAGTCTTCGGGGTATGAAAAACTGTTTTTT. Translation: CASSESSGYEKLFF.

This chain joins TRBV7-8 and TRBJ2-7; TRBD1 is a possible D gene (7 bases). Germline assignment: CDR1 SGHVS and CDR2 FQNEAQ. The germline V and J ends were trimmed by 7 bases and 5 bases, with 18 bases remaining between them. The CDR3 loop spans 14 amino acids. CDR3 nucleotides: TGTGCCAGCAAGCGAACCAGCAGGGGGGACGAGCAGTACTTC. Its translation is CASKRTSRGDEQYF.